This T cell receptor (beta chain) derives from a study of T cells after yellow fever vaccination. At the level of the study: Low-cell-number fractions underwent preparation using SMART-Seq v4 Ultra Low Input.

The CDR3 has 13 amino acids. CDR1 is MNHEY and CDR2 is SVGEGT in the germline V gene. With 5 bases removed from V and 3 bases from J, the gap between germline ends came to 7 bases. General study findings and limits: Within FACS-sorted repertoires, abundant clonotypes contaminating from the bulk population could be present. Peak timing came faster in the weaker secondary response, day 5 versus 15.

Template switching by 5'RACE produced TCR cDNA, adding a universal primer site and UMIs. A single record per CDR3 protein comes from TCRdb applying MiXCR to the 5' RACE reads. This repertoire shows 500,000 to 650,000 distinct CDR3 sequences, roughly an eighth found once; its top ten account for about 15%. This clonotype was counted only a few times. Its specificity is not known. This chain uses TRBV6-2 or TRBV6-3 with TRBJ2-2; no firm D call. The clonotype originates from a man aged 25-45 years who received the YFV17D yellow fever vaccine. Sample: PBMCs, taken on the day of the yellow fever booster vaccination. CDR3 in amino acids: CASSITHTGELFF. CDR3 DNA sequence: TGTGCCAGCAGTATAACGCACACCGGGGAGCTGTTTTTT.